The clone carrying this TCR beta chain was detected many times. The length of the CDR3 is 15 residues. The germline V gene has CDR1 SGHTA and CDR2 FQGNSA. The junction had 3 bases not matched to a gene; V was cut back by 4 bases and J by 0 bases. These data belong to a study of T cells after yellow fever vaccination. TCRdb re-called the 5' RACE reads through MiXCR, storing one row per CDR3 protein. Found here are about 110,000 distinct CDR3 sequences, 6.5% to 9% of them singletons; the top ten hold about 25%. This sequence originates from a man aged 30-40 years who received the YFV17D yellow fever vaccine. The rearrangement joins TRBV7-2 to TRBJ2-1, with TRBD2 matching over 7 bases. The sequences come from CD8+ T cells sorted from PBMCs, collected 45 days after the yellow fever booster vaccination. CDR3 amino acids: CASSSTSSSYNEQFF. CDR3 nucleotide sequence: TGTGCCAGCAGCTCGACTAGCTCCTCCTACAATGAGCAGTTCTTC.